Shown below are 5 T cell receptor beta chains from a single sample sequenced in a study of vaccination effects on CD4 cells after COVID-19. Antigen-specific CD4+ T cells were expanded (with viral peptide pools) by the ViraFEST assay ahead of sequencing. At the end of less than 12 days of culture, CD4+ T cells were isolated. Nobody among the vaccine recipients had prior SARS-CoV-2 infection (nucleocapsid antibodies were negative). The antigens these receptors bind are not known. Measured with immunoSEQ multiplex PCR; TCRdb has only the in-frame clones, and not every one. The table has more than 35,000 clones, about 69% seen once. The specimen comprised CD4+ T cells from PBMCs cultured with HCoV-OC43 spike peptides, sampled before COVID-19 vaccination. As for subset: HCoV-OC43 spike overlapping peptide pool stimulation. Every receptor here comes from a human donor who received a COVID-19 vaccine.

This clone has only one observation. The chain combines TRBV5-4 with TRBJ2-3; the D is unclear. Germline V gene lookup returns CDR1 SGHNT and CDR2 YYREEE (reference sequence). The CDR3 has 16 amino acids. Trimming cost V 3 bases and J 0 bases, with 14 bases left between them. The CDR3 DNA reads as TGTGCCAGCAGCTGGGCGACTGGATCAAGCACAGATACGCAGTATTTT. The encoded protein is CASSWATGSSTDTQYF.

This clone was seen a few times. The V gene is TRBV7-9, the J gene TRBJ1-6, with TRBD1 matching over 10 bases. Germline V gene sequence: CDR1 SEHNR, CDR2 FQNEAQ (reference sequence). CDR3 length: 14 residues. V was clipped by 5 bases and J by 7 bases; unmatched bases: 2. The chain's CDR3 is CASSRGQGNSPLHF. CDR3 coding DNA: TGTGCCAGCAGCCGGGGACAGGGGAATTCACCCCTCCACTTT.

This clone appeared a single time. The CDR3 bases are TGTGCCAGCAGTTTTACGCAGGGTATTGGCTACACCTTC. This sequence encodes CASSFTQGIGYTF. The chain employs TRBV12-3 or TRBV12-4 and TRBJ1-2; maybe TRBD1 (5 bases). The CDR3 extends over 13 amino acids. The V end was cut by 3 bases, the J end by 7 bases, with 12 bases between.

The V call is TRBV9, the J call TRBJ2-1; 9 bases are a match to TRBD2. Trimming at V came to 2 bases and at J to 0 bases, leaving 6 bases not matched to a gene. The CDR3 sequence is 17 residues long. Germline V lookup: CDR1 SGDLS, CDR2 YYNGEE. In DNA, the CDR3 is TGTGCCAGCAGCGTGGGGGGACTAGCTAGCTCCTACAATGAGCAGTTCTTC. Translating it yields CASSVGGLASSYNEQFF. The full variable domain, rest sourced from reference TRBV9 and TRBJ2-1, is DSGVTQTPKHLITATGQRVTLRCSPRSGDLSVYWYQQSLDQGLQFLIQYYNGEERAKGNILERFSAQQFPDLHSELNLSSLELGDSALYFCASSVGGLASSYNEQFFGPGTRLTVL.

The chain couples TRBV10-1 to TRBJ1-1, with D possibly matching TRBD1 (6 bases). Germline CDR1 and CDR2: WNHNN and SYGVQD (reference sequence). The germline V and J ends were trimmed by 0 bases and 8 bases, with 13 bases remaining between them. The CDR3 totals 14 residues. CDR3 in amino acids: CASSESGGRKEAFF. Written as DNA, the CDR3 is TGCGCCAGCAGTGAGTCAGGGGGACGGAAAGAAGCTTTCTTT.